The following is a T cell receptor (beta chain) sequence with its context. The sample belongs to a study of T cell responses to AZD1222 COVID-19 vaccine. The V gene's germline CDR1 is MDHEN and CDR2 SYDVKM. The CDR3 is 17 residues long. V lost 4 bases, J lost 2 bases, and 18 bases lay in between. Using immunoSEQ multiplex PCR, the repertoire was profiled, and TCRdb retains in-frame clones only, with some absent. Of around 190,000 clones in the sample, around 94% are singletons; the top ten hold approximately 1.4%. The source material was peripheral blood, sampled on day 0 of AZD1222 vaccination. This clonotype originated in an adult in good health. The chain recombines TRBV28 with TRBJ2-1, with a possible D match to TRBD2 (9 bases). CDR3 amino acids: CASSWGGGGQAYNEQFF. The DNA of the CDR3 is TGTGCCAGCAGTTGGGGCGGGGGGGGACAGGCCTACAATGAGCAGTTCTTC.